This record covers a single T cell receptor beta chain. The target antigen is unknown. This record comes from a study of T cells expressing NK-cell markers. Study-wide context: Investigators obtained TCR beta repertoires from sorted CD3+CD56+NKG2C+, CD3+CD56+NKG2C- and CD3+CD56-NKG2C+ T cells. Out of eight donors sequenced, seven tested HCMV-seropositive and the remaining one seronegative.

This CDR3 comprises 17 residues. Per germline, CDR1 SQVTM and CDR2 ANQGSEA. Study-level results: For over five donors, the dominant NKG2C+ clonotypes made up about 1.0-7.5% of their CD8+ T cells.

Researchers built TCR beta cDNA using 5'RACE template switching with UMIs. TCRdb reprocessed the 5' RACE reads, with one entry per CDR3 protein and no DNA. The sample data list 500,000 to 700,000 distinct CDR3 sequences. The sequence was obtained from a man between 18 and 29 years old in good health. The chain is built from TRBV29-1 and TRBJ2-5; there is no DNA to check the TCRdb D call of TRBD1. Sequenced material: blood T cells: a sorted CD56 or NKG2C T cell subset, CD4+ or CD8+ T cells, or bulk PBMC T cells (not recorded which). The CDR3 region is CSVDLFIRERGLETQYF.